This is a list of T cell receptor beta chains from one sample in a study of blood T cell repertoires in COVID-19. Clones were sequenced by immunoSEQ multiplex PCR, and TCRdb holds only the in-frame ones, with some missing. The data show roughly 150,000 clones, approximately 86% seen once. The sequenced sample was peripheral blood. The source of these receptors is a human donor in a cohort sampled during active COVID-19. Each CDR3 is given with its conserved first and last residue. Fields, in order: D gene, J gene, clone size, V gene, CDR3 DNA, CDR3 protein. A D gene is named only where the DNA matches it firmly. Clone sizes are given selectively: once, few, many, or a class where the clone is expanded.

>.|TRBJ2-7|.|TRBV5-1
TGCGCCAGCAGGTCCAGCTCCTACGAGCAGTACTTC
CASRSSSYEQYF
>.|TRBJ2-4|once|TRBV3-1/TRBV3-2
TGTGCCAGCAGCCAATTCTCCTGGGCAGGGCGGAAGGCCAAAAACATTCAGTACTTC
CASSQFSWAGRKAKNIQYF
>.|TRBJ2-7|once|TRBV12-2
TGTGCAAGTCGACCAATCCGGGACAGAATTTACGAGCAGTACTTC
CASRPIRDRIYEQYF
>.|TRBJ2-7|once|TRBV19
TGTGCCAGTAGAAGGGGGGGGACGAGCTCCTACGAGCAGTACTTC
CASRRGGTSSYEQYF
>.|TRBJ2-7|.|TRBV28
TGTGCCAGCACCACGGCGAACCGCAGGGAGCAGTACTTC
CASTTANRREQYF
>TRBD2|TRBJ2-3|.|TRBV5-1
TGCGCCAGCAGCTTGGCTAGCGGAAGCACAGATACGCAGTATTTT
CASSLASGSTDTQYF
>TRBD2|TRBJ2-1|.|TRBV4-1
TGCGCCAGCAGCCAAAGGCTAGCGGGGGGTCGAGTCTACGATGAGCAGTTCTTC
CASSQRLAGGRVYDEQFF
>TRBD2|TRBJ2-1|.|TRBV2
TGTGCCAGCAGTGCTAGCGGGGGGGCCTACAATGAGCAGTTCTTC
CASSASGGAYNEQFF
>TRBD1|TRBJ1-2|.|TRBV5-1
TGCGCCAGCAGGACCGCGGGACAGGAGGAATATGGCTACACCTTC
CASRTAGQEEYGYTF
>.|TRBJ2-4|.|TRBV18
TGTGCCAGCTCCTCCAGGGCTGGGGGCCTAGCCAAAAACATTCAGTACTTC
CASSSRAGGLAKNIQYF
>.|TRBJ2-2|.|TRBV28
TGTGCCAGCGGCTCCGGGACACTGAACACCGGGGAGCTGTTTTTT
CASGSGTLNTGELFF
>.|TRBJ2-1|.|TRBV4-1
TGCGCCAGCAGCCAGCCGACGCGGGGACGCCCTGAGCAGTTCTTC
CASSQPTRGRPEQFF
>TRBD1|TRBJ2-1|.|TRBV9
TGTGCCAGCAGCAAAGGGACAGGGAGACTCTACAATGAGCAGTTCTTC
CASSKGTGRLYNEQFF
>.|TRBJ2-3|few|TRBV7-8
TGTGCCAGCAGCTTAGATGGGTTCGGGGGTTTTGATACGCAGTATTTT
CASSLDGFGGFDTQYF
>TRBD1|TRBJ1-2|.|TRBV4-1
TGCGCCAGCAGCCAAGATTATGGGGACAGGGGGCTTCATGGCTACACCTTC
CASSQDYGDRGLHGYTF
>TRBD1|TRBJ2-7|.|TRBV3-1/TRBV3-2
TGTGCCAGCAGCCGGACAGGGGCTCACTACGAGCAGTACTTC
CASSRTGAHYEQYF
>.|TRBJ2-1|.|TRBV4-1
TGCGCCAGCACCGGGCCCAGCGGGCAGTTCTTC
CASTGPSGQFF
>.|TRBJ2-7|.|TRBV5-1
TGCGCCAGCAGCCGAGAGGGAGAGCAGTACTTC
CASSREGEQYF
>TRBD1|TRBJ2-5|.|TRBV19
TGTGCCAGTAGCCCGGGACAGCCAATATCCCTTTGGACCCAGTACTTC
CASSPGQPISLWTQYF
>.|TRBJ2-5|once|TRBV28
TGTGCCAGCAGTTTTCTTGGGGGCGCAAAAGAGACCCAGTACTTC
CASSFLGGAKETQYF
>.|TRBJ2-3|.|TRBV6-6
TGTGCCAGCAGTTATCAGACAGATACGCAGTATTTT
CASSYQTDTQYF
>.|TRBJ1-2|.|TRBV2
TGTGCCAGCTTTGGGGGAGGGGCGGTCTATGGCTACACCTTC
CASFGGGAVYGYTF
>TRBD1|TRBJ1-4|.|TRBV4-2
TGTGCCAGCAGCCAACTGATGCGGACAGGGGGTGAAAAACTGTTTTTT
CASSQLMRTGGEKLFF
>.|TRBJ2-2|.|TRBV2
TGTGCCAGCAGCGCCGCGTACACCGGGGAGCTGTTTTTT
CASSAAYTGELFF
>.|TRBJ1-5|.|TRBV21-1
TGTGCCAGCAGCAAAGGGCTTCAGGGGAAACCTAGCAATCAGCCCCAGCATTTT
CASSKGLQGKPSNQPQHF
>TRBD1|TRBJ2-1|.|TRBV7-8
TGTGCCAGCAGCTTACGGGGCAGGGACAGGGCCAGCAATGAGCAGTTCTTC
CASSLRGRDRASNEQFF
>TRBD1|TRBJ1-1|.|TRBV7-9
TGTGCCAGCAGCTTTACAGGGGGTTATACTGAAGCTTTCTTT
CASSFTGGYTEAFF
>.|TRBJ2-7|.|TRBV27
TGTGCCAGCAGGCTGGCGGAGGCCTACGAGCAGTACTTC
CASRLAEAYEQYF
>.|TRBJ2-3|.|TRBV10-3
TGTGCCATCAGTGACGGGTCAGCCACAGATACGCAGTATTTT
CAISDGSATDTQYF
>TRBD2|TRBJ2-1|.|TRBV2
TGTGCCAGCAGGAGCGGCGGGGGAGCCTACAATGAGCAGTTCTTC
CASRSGGGAYNEQFF
>TRBD2|TRBJ2-3|.|TRBV2
TGTGCCAGCAAAGGATCGCTAGCGGGGACAGATACGCAGTATTTT
CASKGSLAGTDTQYF
>.|TRBJ2-3|.|TRBV15
TGTGCCACCAGCGCGGGGCTGAAAGATACGCAGTATTTT
CATSAGLKDTQYF
>TRBD1|TRBJ2-4|.|TRBV7-3
TGTGCCAGCAGCAAAACAGGGGACCCAAACAAAAACATTCAGTACTTC
CASSKTGDPNKNIQYF
>TRBD2|TRBJ2-1|medium-sized|TRBV5-1
TGCGCCAGCACCTCGGGAGGGGGCTACAATGAGCAGTTCTTC
CASTSGGGYNEQFF
>.|TRBJ2-1|.|TRBV29-1
TGCAGCGTCTGGGACAACTACAATGAGCAGTTCTTC
CSVWDNYNEQFF
>.|TRBJ1-4|.|TRBV2
TGTGCCAGCAGTCAAAGGACAACCTACGCAACTAATGAAAAACTGTTTTTT
CASSQRTTYATNEKLFF
>TRBD1|TRBJ2-7|.|TRBV10-1
TGCGCCAGCAGTATCGGGACAGGGACCTACGAGCAGTACTTC
CASSIGTGTYEQYF
>.|TRBJ2-5|.|TRBV28
TGTGCCAGCACTAACGGGGGAGAGACCCAGTACTTC
CASTNGGETQYF
>TRBD1|TRBJ2-7|.|TRBV19
TGTGCCAGCAGGACAGGAATTTCCTACGAGCAGTACTTC
CASRTGISYEQYF
>.|TRBJ2-7|.|TRBV28
TGTGCCAGCCGCGCTTCCTACGAGCAGTACTTC
CASRASYEQYF
>TRBD1|TRBJ2-3|few|TRBV28
TGTGCCAGCAGTTTGGCCGGGACAGGCACAGATACGCAGTATTTT
CASSLAGTGTDTQYF
>.|TRBJ2-7|.|TRBV5-8
TGTGCCAGCAGCCATCACCGGACATCCTTGGGGCCCTACGAGCAGTACTTC
CASSHHRTSLGPYEQYF
>.|TRBJ2-5|.|TRBV5-1
TGCGCCAGCAGCTTAAGGGGGGGCGAGCAAGAGACCCAGTACTTC
CASSLRGGEQETQYF
>TRBD1|TRBJ2-3|.|TRBV5-6
TGTGCCAGCAGCGCGACAGGGACAGATACGCAGTATTTT
CASSATGTDTQYF
>TRBD2|TRBJ2-7|.|TRBV11-2
TGTGCCAGCAGCTTGGGACTAGAGGGCGAGCAGTACTTC
CASSLGLEGEQYF
>.|TRBJ1-5|.|TRBV15
TGTGCCACCAGCAGAGTACAGGGAAGGGAGCCCCAGCATTTT
CATSRVQGREPQHF
>.|TRBJ1-5|.|TRBV3-1/TRBV3-2
TGTGCCAGCAGCCAAGGCCAGGGCCCTCAGCCCCAGCATTTT
CASSQGQGPQPQHF
>.|TRBJ2-1|.|TRBV27
TGTGCCAGCAGCCCCAGGGGCTTCTCCTACAATGAGCAGTTCTTC
CASSPRGFSYNEQFF
>.|TRBJ2-3|once|TRBV9
TGTGCCAGCAGCGTAGGTCTTCTAGTTGAAGATACGCAGTATTTT
CASSVGLLVEDTQYF
>TRBD1|TRBJ2-7|.|TRBV5-4
TGTGCCAGCAGCTTGGTCCGGGACAGGGGAAGCGAGCAGTACTTC
CASSLVRDRGSEQYF
>.|TRBJ1-2|few|TRBV7-2
TGTGCCAGCAGCACACGGGAGAGGGTAACATATGGCTACACCTTC
CASSTRERVTYGYTF
>.|TRBJ1-1|.|TRBV14
TGTGCCAGCAGCCCGACCAGGGCGCGTAACACTGAAGCTTTCTTT
CASSPTRARNTEAFF
>TRBD2|TRBJ2-7|.|TRBV27
TGTGCCAGCAGTCCCCGGACTAGCGGGGGATACGAGCAGTACTTC
CASSPRTSGGYEQYF
>TRBD1|TRBJ1-6|.|TRBV10-3
TGTGCCACCATGTTTGGGACAGGGGATTCACCCCTCCACTTT
CATMFGTGDSPLHF
>.|TRBJ1-2|.|TRBV21-1
TGTGCCAGCAGCAAAGGGGAGGGCCACTATGGCTACACCTTC
CASSKGEGHYGYTF